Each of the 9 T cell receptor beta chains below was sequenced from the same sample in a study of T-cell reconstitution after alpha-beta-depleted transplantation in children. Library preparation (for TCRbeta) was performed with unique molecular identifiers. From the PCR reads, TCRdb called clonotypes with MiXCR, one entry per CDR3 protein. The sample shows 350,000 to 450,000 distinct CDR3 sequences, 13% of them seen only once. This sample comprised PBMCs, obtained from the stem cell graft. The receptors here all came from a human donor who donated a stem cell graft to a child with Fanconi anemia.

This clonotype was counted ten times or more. The CDR3 region is CASSEGQGLGDEQFF. The CDR3 coding sequence is TGTGCCAGCAGTGAAGGACAGGGGCTCGGCGATGAGCAGTTCTTC. The chain carries TRBV6-1 and TRBJ2-1; 8 bases fit TRBD1. Germline CDR1 MNHNS, CDR2 SASEGT. V lost 1 base, J lost 8 bases, and 7 bases stayed unmatched. The length of the CDR3 is 15 residues.

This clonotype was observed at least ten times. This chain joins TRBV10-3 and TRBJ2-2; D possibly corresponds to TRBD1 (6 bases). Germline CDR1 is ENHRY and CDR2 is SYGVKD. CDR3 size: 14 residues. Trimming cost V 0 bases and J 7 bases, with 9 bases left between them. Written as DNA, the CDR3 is TGTGCCATCAGTGAGTCTGACAGGATCGGGGAGCTGTTTTTT. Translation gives CAISESDRIGELFF.

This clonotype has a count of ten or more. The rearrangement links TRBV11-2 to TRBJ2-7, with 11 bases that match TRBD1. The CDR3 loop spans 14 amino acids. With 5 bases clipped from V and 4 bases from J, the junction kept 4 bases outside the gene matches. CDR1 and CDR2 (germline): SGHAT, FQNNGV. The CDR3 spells CASSLGQGAYEQYF. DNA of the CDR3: TGTGCCAGCAGCCTCGGACAGGGGGCGTACGAGCAGTACTTC.

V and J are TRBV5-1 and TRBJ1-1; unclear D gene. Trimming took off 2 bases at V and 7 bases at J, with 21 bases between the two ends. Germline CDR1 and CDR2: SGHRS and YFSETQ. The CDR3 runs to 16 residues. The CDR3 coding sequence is TGCGCCAGCAGCTTCATGGGCAGGACCAGCCTCGGTGAAGCTTTCTTT. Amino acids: CASSFMGRTSLGEAFF.

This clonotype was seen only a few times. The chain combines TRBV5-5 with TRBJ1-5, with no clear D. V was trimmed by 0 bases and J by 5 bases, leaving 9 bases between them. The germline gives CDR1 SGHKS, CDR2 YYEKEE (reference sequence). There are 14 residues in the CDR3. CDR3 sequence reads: CASSLDRTYQPQHF. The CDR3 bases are TGTGCCAGCAGCTTGGACAGAACCTATCAGCCCCAGCATTTT.

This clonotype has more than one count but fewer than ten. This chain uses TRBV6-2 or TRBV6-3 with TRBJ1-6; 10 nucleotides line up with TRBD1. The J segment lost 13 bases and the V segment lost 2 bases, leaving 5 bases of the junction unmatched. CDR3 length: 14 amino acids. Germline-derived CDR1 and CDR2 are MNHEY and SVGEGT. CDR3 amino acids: CASSYGQGVPPLHF. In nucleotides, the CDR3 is TGTGCCAGCAGTTACGGACAGGGGGTGCCGCCCCTCCACTTT.

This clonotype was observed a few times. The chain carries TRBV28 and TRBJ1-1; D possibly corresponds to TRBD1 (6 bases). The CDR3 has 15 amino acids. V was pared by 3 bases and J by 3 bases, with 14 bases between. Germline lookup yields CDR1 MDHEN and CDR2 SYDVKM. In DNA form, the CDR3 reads TGTGCCAGCAGTTTGCCCGGGGGCGCGGACACTGAAGCTTTCTTT. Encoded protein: CASSLPGGADTEAFF.

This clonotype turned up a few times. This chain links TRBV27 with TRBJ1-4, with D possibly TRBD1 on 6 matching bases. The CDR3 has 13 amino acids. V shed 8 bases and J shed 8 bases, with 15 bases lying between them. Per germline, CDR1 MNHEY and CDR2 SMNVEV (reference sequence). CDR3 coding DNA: TGTGCCAGCCGGACAGCCCACGGGGAAAAACTGTTTTTT. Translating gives CASRTAHGEKLFF.

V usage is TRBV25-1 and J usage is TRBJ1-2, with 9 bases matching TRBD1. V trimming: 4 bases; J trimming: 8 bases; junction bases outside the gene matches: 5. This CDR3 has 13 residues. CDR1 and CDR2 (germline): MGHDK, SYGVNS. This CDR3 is CASSGGTGMGYTF. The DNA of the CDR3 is TGTGCCAGCAGTGGGGGGACAGGGATGGGCTACACCTTC.